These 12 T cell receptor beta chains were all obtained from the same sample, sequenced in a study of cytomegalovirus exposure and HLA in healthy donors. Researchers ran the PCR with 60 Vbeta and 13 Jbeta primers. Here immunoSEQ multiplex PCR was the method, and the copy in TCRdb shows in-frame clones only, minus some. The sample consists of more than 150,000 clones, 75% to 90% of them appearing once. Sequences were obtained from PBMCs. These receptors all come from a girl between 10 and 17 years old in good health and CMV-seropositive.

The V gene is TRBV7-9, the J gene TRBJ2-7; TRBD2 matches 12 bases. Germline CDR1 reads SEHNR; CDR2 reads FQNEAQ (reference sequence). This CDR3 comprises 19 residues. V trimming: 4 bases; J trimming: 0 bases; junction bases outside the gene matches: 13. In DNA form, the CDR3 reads TGTGCCAGCAGCTCTAAACGGGGACTAGCGGGCATCTACTCCTACGAGCAGTACTTC. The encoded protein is CASSSKRGLAGIYSYEQYF.

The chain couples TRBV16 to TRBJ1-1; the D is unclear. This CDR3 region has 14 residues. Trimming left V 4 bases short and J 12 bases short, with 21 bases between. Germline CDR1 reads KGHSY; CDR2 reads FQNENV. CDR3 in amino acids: CASSLPGGLWATFF. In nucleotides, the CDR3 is TGTGCCAGCAGCCTCCCTGGTGGGTTGTGGGCGACTTTCTTT.

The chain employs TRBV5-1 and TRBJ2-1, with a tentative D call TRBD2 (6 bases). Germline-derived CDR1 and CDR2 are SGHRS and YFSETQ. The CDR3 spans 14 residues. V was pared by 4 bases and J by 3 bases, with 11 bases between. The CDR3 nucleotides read TGCGCCAGCAGCCCGACTAGTAACTACAATGAGCAGTTCTTC. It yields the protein CASSPTSNYNEQFF.

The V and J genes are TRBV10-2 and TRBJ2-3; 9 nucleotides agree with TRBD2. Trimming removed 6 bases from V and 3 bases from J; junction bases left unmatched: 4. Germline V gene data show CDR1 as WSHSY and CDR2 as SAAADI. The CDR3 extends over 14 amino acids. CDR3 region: CASRDLAGTDTQYF. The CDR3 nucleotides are TGCGCCAGCAGGGACCTAGCGGGGACAGATACGCAGTATTTT.

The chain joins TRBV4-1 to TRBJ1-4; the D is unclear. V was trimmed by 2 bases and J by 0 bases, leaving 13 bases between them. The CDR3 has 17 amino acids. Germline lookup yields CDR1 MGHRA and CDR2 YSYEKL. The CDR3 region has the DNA TGCGCCAGCAGCCAACTTCTTCTTGGCCCAACTAATGAAAAACTGTTTTTT. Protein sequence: CASSQLLLGPTNEKLFF.

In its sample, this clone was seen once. This chain's CDR3 is CASSYSTSSYNEQFF. The DNA for the CDR3 is TGTGCCAGCAGTTATTCGACTAGCTCCTACAATGAGCAGTTCTTC. J is TRBJ2-1 and V is TRBV6-9; TRBD2 might be the D (6 bases). Per the germline V gene, CDR1 is MNHGY and CDR2 is SVAAGI. V was cut by 0 bases and J by 0 bases, with 6 bases left in between. This CDR3 spans 15 amino acids.

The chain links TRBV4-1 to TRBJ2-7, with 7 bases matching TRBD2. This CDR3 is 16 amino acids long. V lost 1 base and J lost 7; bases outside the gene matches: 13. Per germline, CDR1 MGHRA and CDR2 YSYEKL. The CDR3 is CASSQVRGGRREEQYF. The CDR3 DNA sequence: TGCGCCAGCAGCCAAGTCCGGGGAGGGAGGAGGGAGGAGCAGTACTTC.

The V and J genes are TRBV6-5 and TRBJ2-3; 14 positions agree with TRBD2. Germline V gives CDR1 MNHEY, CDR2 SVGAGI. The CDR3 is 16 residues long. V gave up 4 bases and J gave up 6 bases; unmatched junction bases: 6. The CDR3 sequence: CASSSRTSGRRDTQYF. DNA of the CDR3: TGTGCCAGCAGTTCCCGGACTAGCGGGAGGCGGGATACGCAGTATTTT.

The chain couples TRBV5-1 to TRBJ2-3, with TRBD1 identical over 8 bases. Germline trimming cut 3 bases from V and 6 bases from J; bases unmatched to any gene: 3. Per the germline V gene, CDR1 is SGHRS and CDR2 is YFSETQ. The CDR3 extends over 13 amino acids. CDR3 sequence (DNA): TGCGCCAGCAGCTCTCAGGGGGCGGATACGCAGTATTTT. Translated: CASSSQGADTQYF.

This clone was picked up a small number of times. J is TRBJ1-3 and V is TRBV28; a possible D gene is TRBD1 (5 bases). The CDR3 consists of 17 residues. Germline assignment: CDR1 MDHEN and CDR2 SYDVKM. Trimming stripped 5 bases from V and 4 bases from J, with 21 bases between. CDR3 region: CASSDRQGSAGGNTIYF. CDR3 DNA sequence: TGTGCCAGCAGTGACCGTCAGGGCTCGGCGGGGGGAAACACCATATATTTT.

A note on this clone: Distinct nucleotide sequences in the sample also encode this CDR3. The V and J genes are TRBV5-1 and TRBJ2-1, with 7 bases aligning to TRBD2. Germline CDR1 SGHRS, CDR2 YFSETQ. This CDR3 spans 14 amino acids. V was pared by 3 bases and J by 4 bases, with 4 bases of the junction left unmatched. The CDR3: CASSSSGGYNEQFF. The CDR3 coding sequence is TGCGCCAGCAGCTCCTCGGGGGGTTACAATGAGCAGTTCTTC. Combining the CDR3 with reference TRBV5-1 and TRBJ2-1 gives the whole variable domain KAGVTQTPRYLIKTRGQQVTLSCSPISGHRSVSWYQQTPGQGLQFLFEYFSETQRNKGNFPGRFSGRQFSNSRSEMNVSTLELGDSALYLCASSSSGGYNEQFFGPGTRLTVL.

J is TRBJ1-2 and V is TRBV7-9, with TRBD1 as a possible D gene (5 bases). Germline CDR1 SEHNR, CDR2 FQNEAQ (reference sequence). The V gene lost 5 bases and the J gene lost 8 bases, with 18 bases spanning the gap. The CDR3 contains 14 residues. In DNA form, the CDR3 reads TGTGCCAGCAGCCCTGGGGGGGGTGGATACGGCTACACCTTC. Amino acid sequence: CASSPGGGGYGYTF.